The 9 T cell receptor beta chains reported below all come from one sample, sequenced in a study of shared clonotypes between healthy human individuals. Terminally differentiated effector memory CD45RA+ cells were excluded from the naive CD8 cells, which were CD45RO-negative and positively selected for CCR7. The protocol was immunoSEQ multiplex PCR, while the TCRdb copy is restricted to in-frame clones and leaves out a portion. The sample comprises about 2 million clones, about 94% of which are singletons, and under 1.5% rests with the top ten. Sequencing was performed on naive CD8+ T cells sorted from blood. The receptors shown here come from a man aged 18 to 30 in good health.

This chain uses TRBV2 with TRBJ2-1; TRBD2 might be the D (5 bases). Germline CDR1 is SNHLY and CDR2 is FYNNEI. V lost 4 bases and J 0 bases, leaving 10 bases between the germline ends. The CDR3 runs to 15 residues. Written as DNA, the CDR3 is TGTGCCAGCAGTGTTCTGGGGAGCTCCTACAATGAGCAGTTCTTC. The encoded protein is CASSVLGSSYNEQFF.

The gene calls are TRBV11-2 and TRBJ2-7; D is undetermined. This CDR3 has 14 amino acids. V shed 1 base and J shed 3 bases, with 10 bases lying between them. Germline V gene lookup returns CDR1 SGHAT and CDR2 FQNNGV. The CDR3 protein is CASSLVGNIYEQYF. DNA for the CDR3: TGTGCCAGCAGCTTAGTTGGAAATATCTACGAGCAGTACTTC. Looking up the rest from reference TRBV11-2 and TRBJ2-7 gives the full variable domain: EAGVAQSPRYKIIEKRQSVAFWCNPISGHATLYWYQQILGQGPKLLIQFQNNGVVDDSQLPKDRFSAERLKGVDSTLKIQPAKLEDSAVYLCASSLVGNIYEQYFGPGTRLTVT.

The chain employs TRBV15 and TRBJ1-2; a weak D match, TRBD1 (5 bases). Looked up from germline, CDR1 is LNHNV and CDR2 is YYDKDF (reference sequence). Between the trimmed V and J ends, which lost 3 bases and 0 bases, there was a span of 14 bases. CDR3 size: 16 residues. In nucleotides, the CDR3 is TGTGCCACCAGCAGGGTGAAGGACAATCCTAACTATGGCTACACCTTC. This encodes CATSRVKDNPNYGYTF. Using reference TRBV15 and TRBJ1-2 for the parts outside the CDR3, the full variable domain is DAMVIQNPRYQVTQFGKPVTLSCSQTLNHNVMYWYQQKSSQAPKLLFHYYDKDFNNEADTPDNFQSRRPNTSFCFLDIRSPGLGDTAMYLCATSRVKDNPNYGYTFGSGTRLTVV.

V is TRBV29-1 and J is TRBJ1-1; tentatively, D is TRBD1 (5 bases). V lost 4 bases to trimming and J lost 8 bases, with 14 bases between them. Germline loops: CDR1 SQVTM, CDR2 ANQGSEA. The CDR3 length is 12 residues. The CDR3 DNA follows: TGCAGCGTTGTGGTTCCAGGGCTCGAAGCTTTCTTT. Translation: CSVVVPGLEAFF.

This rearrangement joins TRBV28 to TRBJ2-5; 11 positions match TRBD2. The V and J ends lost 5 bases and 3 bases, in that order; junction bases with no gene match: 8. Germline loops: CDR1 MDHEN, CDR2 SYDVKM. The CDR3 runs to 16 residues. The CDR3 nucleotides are TGTGCCAGCAGTCTAATAGCGGGGGGGATGGAAGAGACCCAGTACTTC. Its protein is CASSLIAGGMEETQYF.

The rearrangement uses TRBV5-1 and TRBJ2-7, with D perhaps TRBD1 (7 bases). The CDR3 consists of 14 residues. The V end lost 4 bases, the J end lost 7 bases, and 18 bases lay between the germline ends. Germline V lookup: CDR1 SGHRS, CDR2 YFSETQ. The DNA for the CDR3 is TGCGCCAGCAGCCTCGGAGGGGGCGCGGGTGAGCAGTACTTC. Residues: CASSLGGGAGEQYF.

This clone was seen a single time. CDR3: CASSSLRGPAETQYF. DNA of the CDR3: TGTGCCAGCAGCTCGCTCAGGGGGCCGGCGGAGACCCAGTACTTC. The genes are TRBV7-9 and TRBJ2-5; 8 nucleotides match TRBD1. Trimming took 4 bases from V and 5 from J; bases not matched to a gene: 9. The germline V gene encodes CDR1 SEHNR and CDR2 FQNEAQ (reference sequence). The CDR3 contains 15 residues.

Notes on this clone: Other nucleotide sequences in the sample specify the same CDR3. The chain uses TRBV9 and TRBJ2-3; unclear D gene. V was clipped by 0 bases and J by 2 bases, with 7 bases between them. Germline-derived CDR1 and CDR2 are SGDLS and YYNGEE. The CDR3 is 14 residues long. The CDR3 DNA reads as TGTGCCAGCAGCGTAGGTGGGAACACAGATACGCAGTATTTT. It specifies CASSVGGNTDTQYF.

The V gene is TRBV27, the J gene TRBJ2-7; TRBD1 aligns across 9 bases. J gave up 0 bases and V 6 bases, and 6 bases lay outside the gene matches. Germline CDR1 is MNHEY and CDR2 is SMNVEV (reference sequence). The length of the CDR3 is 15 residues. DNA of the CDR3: TGTGCCAGCAGAACAGGGGGCTCGGGCTCCTACGAGCAGTACTTC. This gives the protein CASRTGGSGSYEQYF.